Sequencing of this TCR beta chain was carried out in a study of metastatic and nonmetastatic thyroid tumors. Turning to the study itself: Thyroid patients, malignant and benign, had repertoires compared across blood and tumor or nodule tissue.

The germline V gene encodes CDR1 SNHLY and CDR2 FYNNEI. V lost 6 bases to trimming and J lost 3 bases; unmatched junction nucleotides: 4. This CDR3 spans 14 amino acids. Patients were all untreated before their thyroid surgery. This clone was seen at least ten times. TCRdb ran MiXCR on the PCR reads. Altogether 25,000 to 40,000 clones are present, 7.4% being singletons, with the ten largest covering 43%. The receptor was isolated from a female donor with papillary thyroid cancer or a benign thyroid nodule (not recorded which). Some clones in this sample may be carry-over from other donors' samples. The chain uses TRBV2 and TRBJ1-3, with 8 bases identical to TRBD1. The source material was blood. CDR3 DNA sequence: TGTGCCAGCAGCCCCGGGACAGGTGGAAACACCATATATTTT. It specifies CASSPGTGGNTIYF.